The next 24 T cell receptor beta chains were all read from a single sample in a study of cytomegalovirus exposure and HLA in healthy donors. The PCR used 60 Vbeta and 13 Jbeta primers. Clones were read by immunoSEQ multiplex PCR, and TCRdb kept only the in-frame ones, dropping some. The sample totals about 140,000 clones. Sequencing input: PBMCs. These receptors all stem from a male donor in good health and CMV-seronegative.

The chain is built from TRBV27 and TRBJ1-2; 7 bases line up with TRBD1. The J segment lost 0 bases and the V segment lost 6 bases, leaving 1 base of the junction unmatched. CDR1 and CDR2 (germline): MNHEY, SMNVEV (reference sequence). The CDR3 contains 13 residues. Here the CDR3 reads CASSGQANYGYTF. CDR3 in DNA: TGTGCCAGCAGCGGACAGGCTAACTATGGCTACACCTTC.

V is TRBV5-1 and J is TRBJ2-2; 8 bases fit TRBD1. This CDR3 contains 19 residues. The J segment lost 4 bases and the V segment lost 4 bases, leaving 18 bases of the junction unmatched. Germline V gene lookup returns CDR1 SGHRS and CDR2 YFSETQ. The CDR3 DNA reads TGCGCCAGCAGCATCCCACCTACAGGGGGGTCGTTGATCACCGGGGAGCTGTTTTTT. Its translation is CASSIPPTGGSLITGELFF.

The rearrangement joins TRBV2 to TRBJ1-4; 9 bases line up with TRBD1. Germline V gene lookup returns CDR1 SNHLY and CDR2 FYNNEI. The CDR3 totals 15 residues. With V trimmed by 6 bases and J by 5 bases, 7 bases remained unmatched. The CDR3 DNA reads as TGTGCCAGCAGGGCTACAGGGGGCTCAAATGAAAAACTGTTTTTT. It is translated as CASRATGGSNEKLFF.

The rearrangement uses TRBV7-8 and TRBJ2-7, with D perhaps TRBD2 (5 bases). CDR3 length: 16 residues. Germline V gene data show CDR1 as SGHVS and CDR2 as FQNEAQ. V was cut by 2 bases and J by 0 bases, with 14 bases left in between. Written as DNA, the CDR3 is TGTGCCAGCAGCTTACGCATCGGAGGAGACTCCTACGAGCAGTACTTC. It yields the protein CASSLRIGGDSYEQYF.

V usage is TRBV7-2 and J usage is TRBJ1-1, with D maybe TRBD1 (6 bases). With 2 bases removed from V and 5 bases from J, the gap between germline ends came to 12 bases. This CDR3 is 14 amino acids long. Germline V gene lookup returns CDR1 SGHTA and CDR2 FQGNSA. The CDR3 reads CASSLSQGSTEAFF. CDR3 sequence (DNA): TGTGCCAGCAGCTTATCTCAGGGGTCGACTGAAGCTTTCTTT.

This chain uses TRBV5-1 with TRBJ1-4; maybe TRBD1 (6 bases). This CDR3 spans 19 amino acids. The V end was cut by 0 bases, the J end by 6 bases, with 24 bases between. The germline CDR1 and CDR2 sequences are SGHRS and YFSETQ. CDR3 coding DNA: TGCGCCAGCAGCTTGGTGGGTGGTCAGGGGCGACGTCCAGATGAAAAACTGTTTTTT. It codes for CASSLVGGQGRRPDEKLFF.

The chain joins TRBV5-1 to TRBJ2-7, with TRBD1 as a possible D gene (6 bases). Germline V gene data show CDR1 as SGHRS and CDR2 as YFSETQ. V was shortened by 4 bases and J by 5 bases, with 19 bases between the two germline ends. The CDR3 sequence is 15 residues long. The CDR3 here is CASSQRLQGVHEQYF. Written as DNA, the CDR3 is TGCGCCAGCAGCCAGCGTTTACAGGGCGTGCACGAGCAGTACTTC.

CDR3: CASSLAFSAEAFF. In DNA form, the CDR3 reads TGCGCCAGCAGCTTGGCGTTTAGCGCTGAAGCTTTCTTT. This chain connects TRBV5-1 to TRBJ1-1; D is ambiguous. Germline CDR1 is SGHRS and CDR2 is YFSETQ. Trimming pared 0 bases from V and 6 bases from J, leaving 9 bases between. This CDR3 spans 13 amino acids. The whole variable domain, filled in from reference TRBV5-1 and TRBJ1-1, reads KAGVTQTPRYLIKTRGQQVTLSCSPISGHRSVSWYQQTPGQGLQFLFEYFSETQRNKGNFPGRFSGRQFSNSRSEMNVSTLELGDSALYLCASSLAFSAEAFFGQGTRLTVV.

The rearrangement links TRBV7-6 to TRBJ1-1; tentative D call: TRBD1 (5 bases). In germline, CDR1 is SGHVS, CDR2 FNYEAQ. This CDR3 contains 14 residues. Trimming pared 7 bases from V and 9 bases from J, leaving 21 bases between. CDR3 DNA: TGTGCCAGCACCCTAAGGGGCAGAGACGAGAAAGCTTTCTTT. As protein: CASTLRGRDEKAFF.

The J gene is TRBJ1-6, the V gene TRBV6-1, with unresolved D. V was cut by 0 bases and J by 2 bases, with 5 bases left in between. CDR1 and CDR2 (germline): MNHNS, SASEGT. The CDR3 loop spans 15 amino acids. The CDR3 DNA sequence: TGTGCCAGCAGTGAAGCCCGTCCCTATAATTCACCCCTCCACTTT. It is translated as CASSEARPYNSPLHF.

The CDR3 DNA reads as TGTGCCAGCAGCTCGCCAGGGGGCGGGAGCTACGAGCAGTACTTC. It specifies CASSSPGGGSYEQYF. The V gene is TRBV13, the J gene TRBJ2-7; D possibly corresponds to TRBD1 (8 bases). The CDR3 totals 15 residues. From germline, CDR1 is PRHDT and CDR2 FYEKMQ (reference sequence). Trimming left V 4 bases short and J 3 bases short, with 16 bases between.

The V and J genes are TRBV29-1 and TRBJ1-1; D remains ambiguous. The germline V and J ends were trimmed by 2 bases and 0 bases, with 10 bases remaining between them. This CDR3 has 14 amino acids. CDR1 is SQVTM, CDR2 ANQGSEA, per germline. The CDR3 reads CSVERLAMNTEAFF. The CDR3 coding sequence is TGCAGCGTTGAAAGATTAGCAATGAACACTGAAGCTTTCTTT. The whole variable domain, remainder taken from reference TRBV29-1 and TRBJ1-1, is SAVISQKPSRDICQRGTSLTIQCQVDSQVTMMFWYRQQPGQSLTLIATANQGSEATYESGFVIDKFPISRPNLTFSTLTVSNMSPEDSSIYLCSVERLAMNTEAFFGQGTRLTVV.

The chain recombines TRBV5-1 with TRBJ2-3, with D perhaps matching TRBD2 (5 bases). Germline V lookup: CDR1 SGHRS, CDR2 YFSETQ. The CDR3 totals 16 residues. V was clipped by 0 bases and J by 1 base, with 12 bases between them. The CDR3 protein is CASSLELAKGTDTQYF. CDR3 coding DNA: TGCGCCAGCAGCTTGGAGCTAGCCAAAGGCACAGATACGCAGTATTTT.

The J gene is TRBJ1-1, the V gene TRBV30, with no clear D. Deletions cut 7 bases from V and 0 bases from J, with 9 bases between. This CDR3 spans 12 amino acids. Germline CDR1 reads GTSNPN; CDR2 reads SVGIG (reference sequence). In DNA, the CDR3 is TGTGCCTCTTCAGGTATGAACACTGAAGCTTTCTTT. Residues: CASSGMNTEAFF.

The chain combines TRBV25-1 with TRBJ2-5; TRBD1 agrees at 11 bases. TRBJ2-7 matches the DNA end more closely, so the J call is doubtful. The CDR3 is 14 amino acids. The germline gives CDR1 MGHDK, CDR2 SYGVNS. CDR3 sequence reads: CASSESGTGGEQYF. CDR3 in DNA: TGTGCCAGCAGTGAATCCGGGACAGGGGGCGAGCAGTACTTC.

The chain is built from TRBV18 and TRBJ1-2; D uncertain. The V gene lost 4 bases and the J gene lost 5 bases, with 17 bases spanning the gap. From germline, CDR1 is KGHSH and CDR2 LQKENI. The length of the CDR3 is 15 residues. The CDR3 nucleotides are TGTGCCAGCTCACTAACTAGGACGGGTCCATATGGCTACACCTTC. This sequence encodes CASSLTRTGPYGYTF.

The chain uses TRBV7-8 and TRBJ1-5; D gene ambiguous. Germline CDR1 SGHVS, CDR2 FQNEAQ. CDR3 size: 14 residues. V was clipped by 5 bases and J by 7 bases, with 15 bases between them. The CDR3 coding sequence is TGTGCCAGCAGCCCTTCCCCTCTCGGGCAGCCCCAGCATTTT. Translating gives CASSPSPLGQPQHF.

V usage is TRBV18 and J usage is TRBJ2-2; weak D call: TRBD2 (5 bases). Trimming cost V 5 bases and J 6 bases, with 10 bases left between them. Germline loops: CDR1 KGHSH, CDR2 LQKENI. The CDR3 is 13 amino acids. In nucleotides, the CDR3 is TGTGCCAGCTCAGCCAGTAGCGCCGGGGAGCTGTTTTTT. It encodes CASSASSAGELFF.

The rearrangement joins TRBV15 to TRBJ2-2; TRBD1 agrees at 7 bases. The germline gives CDR1 LNHNV, CDR2 YYDKDF (reference sequence). V dropped 2 bases and J dropped 4; count of bases not matched to a gene: 19. CDR3 length: 20 amino acids. CDR3 DNA sequence: TGTGCCACCAGCAGAAAACCTTCCCAATGGGACAGTATACTCACCGGGGAGCTGTTTTTT. Residues: CATSRKPSQWDSILTGELFF.

The V and J genes are TRBV7-2 and TRBJ2-7; 11 nucleotides align to TRBD2. V gave up 7 bases and J gave up 7 bases; unmatched junction bases: 12. The CDR3 is 15 amino acids. From germline, CDR1 is SGHTA and CDR2 FQGNSA. The CDR3 loop reads CASTTHTGTSGEQYF. The CDR3 coding sequence is TGTGCCAGCACCACACATACCGGGACTAGCGGTGAGCAGTACTTC. Drawing the rest from reference TRBV7-2 and TRBJ2-7, the complete variable domain is GAGVSQSPSNKVTEKGKDVELRCDPISGHTALYWYRQSLGQGLEFLIYFQGNSAPDKSGLPSDRFSAERTGGSVSTLTIQRTQQEDSAVYLCASTTHTGTSGEQYFGPGTRLTVT.

This rearrangement joins TRBV5-1 to TRBJ2-7; TRBD1 aligns across 7 bases. Germline assignment: CDR1 SGHRS and CDR2 YFSETQ. The CDR3 length is 16 residues. V lost 7 bases, J lost 0 bases, and 13 bases stayed unmatched. The CDR3 loop reads CASGFGTALSSYEQYF. CDR3 DNA: TGCGCCAGCGGATTTGGGACAGCCCTTAGCTCCTACGAGCAGTACTTC. The whole variable domain, remainder taken from reference TRBV5-1 and TRBJ2-7, is KAGVTQTPRYLIKTRGQQVTLSCSPISGHRSVSWYQQTPGQGLQFLFEYFSETQRNKGNFPGRFSGRQFSNSRSEMNVSTLELGDSALYLCASGFGTALSSYEQYFGPGTRLTVT.

This clone counts as medium-sized by frequency. The chain uses TRBV4-3 and TRBJ2-7, with 9 nucleotides matching TRBD1. Germline values: CDR1 LGHNA, CDR2 YSLEER. The V segment lost 0 bases and the J segment 1 base; nucleotides outside the gene matches: 7. This CDR3 has 17 residues. In nucleotides, the CDR3 is TGCGCCAGCAGCCAAGATGTCCGGGGACAGGGTTCCTACGAGCAGTACTTC. It codes for CASSQDVRGQGSYEQYF.

This chain links TRBV4-2 with TRBJ2-2, with 14 bases fitting TRBD2. With 4 bases clipped from V and 10 bases from J, the junction kept 5 bases outside the gene matches. Germline CDR1 and CDR2: LGHNA and YNFKEQ. The CDR3 consists of 15 residues. The CDR3 reads CASSPRLAGGQELFF. The CDR3, as DNA: TGTGCCAGCAGCCCCAGACTAGCGGGGGGGCAGGAGCTGTTTTTT.

V and J are TRBV5-1 and TRBJ1-1; 12 bases agree with TRBD1. Trimming cost V 0 bases and J 8 bases; bases outside gene matches: 5. Germline CDR1 reads SGHRS; CDR2 reads YFSETQ. This CDR3 contains 15 residues. The CDR3 here is CASSLDGTGGEEAFF. DNA of the CDR3: TGCGCCAGCAGCTTGGACGGGACAGGGGGCGAAGAAGCTTTCTTT.